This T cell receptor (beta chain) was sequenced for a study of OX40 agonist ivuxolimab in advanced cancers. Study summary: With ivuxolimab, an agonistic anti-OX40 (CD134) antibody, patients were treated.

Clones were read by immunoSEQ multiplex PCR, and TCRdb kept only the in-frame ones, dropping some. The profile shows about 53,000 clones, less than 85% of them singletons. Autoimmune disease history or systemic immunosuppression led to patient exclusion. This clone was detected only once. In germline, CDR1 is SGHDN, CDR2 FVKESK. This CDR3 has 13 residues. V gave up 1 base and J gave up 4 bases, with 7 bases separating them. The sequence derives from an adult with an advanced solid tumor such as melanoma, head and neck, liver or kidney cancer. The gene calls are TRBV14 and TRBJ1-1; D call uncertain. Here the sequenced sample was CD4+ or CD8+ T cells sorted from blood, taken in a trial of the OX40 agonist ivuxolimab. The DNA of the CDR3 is TGTGCCAGCAGCCAAGCTTGGGGCACTGAAGCTTTCTTT. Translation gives CASSQAWGTEAFF.